These 5 T cell receptor beta chains share one sample of origin, sequenced in a study of shared clonotypes between healthy human individuals. The method was immunoSEQ multiplex PCR; TCRdb's version includes in-frame clones alone and lacks a portion of them. The sample lists around 2,000,000 clones, more than 85% occurring once. Selected positively for CCR7 and CD45RO-negative, naive CD8 cells excluded terminally differentiated effector memory CD45RA+ cells. The sequenced material came from naive CD8+ T cells from PBMCs. The receptors here all came from a young man in good health. Some clones in this sample may be carry-over from other donors' samples.

J is TRBJ2-7 and V is TRBV9; D not resolved. The CDR3 sequence is 12 residues long. CDR1 and CDR2 from the germline V gene are SGDLS and YYNGEE. V shed 4 bases and J shed 2 bases, with 7 bases lying between them. CDR3 loop: CASSPAPYEQYF. The CDR3 DNA is TGTGCCAGCAGCCCAGCCCCCTACGAGCAGTACTTC.

The V call is TRBV7-3, the J call TRBJ1-1; tentative D call: TRBD1 (5 bases). V lost 5 bases to trimming and J lost 6 bases, with 19 bases between them. Per the germline V gene, CDR1 is SGHTA and CDR2 is FQGTGA. CDR3 length: 15 residues. Written as DNA, the CDR3 is TGTGCCAGCAGCCCTGGCTGGCAGGTGGGGGCTGAAGCTTTCTTT. It is translated as CASSPGWQVGAEAFF.

This chain uses TRBV19 with TRBJ2-1; the D is unclear. CDR3 length: 14 amino acids. Looked up from germline, CDR1 is LNHDA and CDR2 is SQIVND (reference sequence). Trimming took off 7 bases at V and 7 bases at J, with 17 bases between the two ends. As DNA, the CDR3 is TGTGCCAGTACCCCGCGACATACCGGGAATGAGCAGTTCTTC. Its translation: CASTPRHTGNEQFF.

Worth noting for this clone: Additional DNA sequences in this sample encode the identical CDR3. V and J are TRBV13 and TRBJ2-1; TRBD1 agrees at 9 bases. This CDR3 is 15 amino acids long. With 3 bases clipped from V and 4 bases from J, the junction kept 4 bases outside the gene matches. Germline values: CDR1 PRHDT, CDR2 FYEKMQ (reference sequence). The CDR3 sequence: CASSLGGTGYNEQFF. CDR3 DNA: TGTGCCAGCAGCTTGGGGGGGACAGGGTACAATGAGCAGTTCTTC.

The chain uses TRBV27 and TRBJ2-3, with D possibly TRBD2 on 5 matching bases. The V end lost 3 bases, the J end lost 1 base, and 17 bases lay between the germline ends. The germline V gene encodes CDR1 MNHEY and CDR2 SMNVEV (reference sequence). The CDR3 extends over 17 amino acids. CDR3 in amino acids: CASSLLLPPGGTDTQYF. CDR3 bases: TGTGCCAGCAGTTTGCTATTACCCCCCGGGGGCACAGATACGCAGTATTTT.